This note documents a single T cell receptor beta chain sequence. TCR beta libraries carry UMIs added by 5'RACE template switching. One entry per CDR3 protein, without DNA, is what TCRdb gives after re-calling the 5' RACE reads. The sample holds 140,000 or so distinct CDR3 sequences. Germline V CDR1 and CDR2: MNHEY, SMNVEV (reference sequence). The CDR3 sequence is 13 residues long. This sample is part of a study of T cells expressing NK-cell markers. Study at large: Investigators obtained TCR beta repertoires from sorted CD3+CD56+NKG2C+, CD3+CD56+NKG2C- and CD3+CD56-NKG2C+ T cells.

Sequences were obtained from blood T cells: a sorted CD56 or NKG2C T cell subset, CD4+ or CD8+ T cells, or bulk PBMC T cells (not recorded which). This TCR came from a man between 18 and 29 years old in good health. This sequence joins TRBV27 and TRBJ1-1; absent DNA, TCRdb's TRBD1 call cannot be checked. CDR3 in amino acids: CASKRGQWTEAFF.